This TCR beta chain was observed in a study of cytomegalovirus exposure and HLA in healthy donors. Findings and caveats of the study: Only CMV serostatus was available as immune exposure information. Later analysis found that TCR beta chains associated with HLA were more clonally expanded than other, equally common chains. What was likely a sequencing artifact was a cluster of highly shared sequence variants. In a later analysis, donors in an Asian-associated ancestry cluster reportedly had fewer N-insertions in productive TCRs than the cohort mean.

The CDR3 is 11 amino acids in total, end residues counted. Looked up from germline, CDR1 is DFQATT and CDR2 is SNEGSKA (reference sequence). With 60 Vbeta and 13 Jbeta primers, the PCR was carried out. TCRdb keeps only in-frame clones here, not all; method: immunoSEQ multiplex PCR. The sample comprises about 170,000 clones, about three quarters of which are singletons, and roughly 1.4% rests with the top ten. As concerns this clone: Its antigen remains unidentified. The CDR3 ends on some other residue instead of the conserved phenylalanine or tryptophan, so this is likely a read error. The DNA is left out, because the CDR3 cannot be placed on it with certainty; the CDR3 is given as TCRdb lists it.

This receptor was obtained from a woman aged 25-40 years in good health and CMV-seropositive. The chain recombines TRBV20-1 with TRBJ2-7; TRBD2 is taken as the D call from the table, unchecked against the DNA. Material: PBMCs. The CDR3 here is CSVQTSGRPLP.